This TCR beta chain was documented in a study of T cells in Graves' hyperthyroidism and ophthalmopathy. For the study at large: Initial diagnosis, before any treatment, was when peripheral blood was collected.

Study conclusions and caveats: Before onset, by a median of around 6.1 months, the model predicted ophthalmopathy. Most clonotypes expanded in thyroid above 0.001 were likewise present in blood.

RNA transcripts gave rise to amplified TCR beta CDR3 regions. Using the HTBI primer set, a first-round RT-PCR was run on the TCR CDR3. TCRdb passed the multiplex PCR reads through MiXCR, listing each CDR3 protein once. Of about 290,000 distinct CDR3 sequences detected, 15% to 20% appear once; the ten largest clones hold roughly 33%. Patients aged 18 to 65 had newly diagnosed hyperthyroidism of under 2 months' duration. V was shortened by 4 bases and J by 3 bases, with 13 bases between the two germline ends. This CDR3 is 13 amino acids long. Per the germline V gene, CDR1 is DFQATT and CDR2 is SNEGSKA (reference sequence). In this sample, this clonotype turned up many times. Its specificity is unknown.

This clonotype was obtained from a man aged 25 to 40 with Graves' hyperthyroidism. The specimen was blood. The genes are TRBV20-1 and TRBJ2-7, with D possibly being TRBD1 (6 bases). CDR3 amino acids: CSAKTGWGYEQYF. In DNA, the CDR3 is TGCAGTGCTAAAACAGGGTGGGGCTACGAGCAGTACTTC.